This T cell receptor (beta chain) stems from a study of blood T cell repertoires in COVID-19. At the level of the study: Sites in the United States, Italy and Spain provided acute and convalescent COVID-19 samples.

Between the trimmed V and J ends, which lost 5 bases and 7 bases, there was a span of 12 bases. The CDR3 is 14 amino acids. Germline CDR1 SGHAT, CDR2 FQNNGV. This clone was detected once. Exposed enrollees encountered a COVID-19 case at some point within 2 weeks before study entry. TCRdb keeps only in-frame clones here, not all; method: immunoSEQ multiplex PCR. The table lists about 320,000 clones, 90% of them singletons. The receptor's source is a young woman who had been exposed to COVID-19. The source material was PBMCs or T cells enriched from blood (not recorded which). The chain has TRBV11-2 and TRBJ1-6; D is ambiguous. DNA for the CDR3: TGTGCCAGCAGCCCCGGGGTTCCAAATTCACCCCTCCACTTT. This codes for CASSPGVPNSPLHF.